The next 8 T cell receptor beta chains were all read from a single sample in a study of T cell changes during pregnancy in multiple sclerosis (dated by TCRdb to about 2019). The library was prepared using the immunoSEQ multiplex PCR assay. TCRdb stores this immuneACCESS table with in-frame sequences only. Part of the clones is absent; in the studies checked, under half of the shortfall reflects unresolved V genes, and no reason is known for the rest. For this sample the table gives around 55,000 clones, of which over 80% were detected only once. Around 0.58% of the sample belongs to the ten largest clones. Sample: CD4+ T cells from peripheral blood mononuclear cells, taken in the first trimester of pregnancy. These receptors all come from a female donor with multiple sclerosis, enrolled in a pregnancy study.

V and J are TRBV23-1 and TRBJ2-1; 11 nucleotides match TRBD1. TRBV23-1 is designated an ORF whose function remains uncertain. The CDR3 runs 17 residues. The J segment lost 4 bases and the V segment lost 0 bases, leaving 5 bases of the junction unmatched. The CDR3: CASSQSGTGGPYNEQFF. The CDR3 DNA is TGCGCCAGCAGTCAATCTGGGACAGGGGGACCTTACAATGAGCAGTTCTTC.

This clone was detected only a few times. The V gene is TRBV29-1, the J gene TRBJ1-1; D call uncertain. Deletions cut 2 bases from V and 4 bases from J, with 5 bases between. From germline, CDR1 is SQVTM and CDR2 ANQGSEA. This CDR3 comprises 11 residues. The DNA of the CDR3 is TGCAGCGTTGAATGGAGCACTGAAGCTTTCTTT. As protein: CSVEWSTEAFF.

The chain joins TRBV27 to TRBJ1-5; D is uncertain. Germline CDR1 reads MNHEY; CDR2 reads SMNVEV (reference sequence). Trimming removed 5 bases at V and 9 bases at J, with 20 bases between. CDR3 length: 15 amino acids. CDR3 in amino acids: CASSPTRPGKGPQHF. Here the CDR3 DNA reads TGTGCCAGCAGTCCCACCCGACCCGGGAAGGGGCCCCAGCATTTT.

The rearrangement links TRBV6-1 to TRBJ1-5, with 7 bases that match TRBD1. Germline CDR1 and CDR2: MNHNS and SASEGT. The trim removed 6 bases at V and 2 bases at J, leaving 7 bases unmatched. The CDR3 has 15 amino acids. CDR3: CASREQGSGNQPQHF. CDR3 bases: TGTGCCAGCAGGGAACAGGGGTCGGGCAATCAGCCCCAGCATTTT.

V is TRBV21-1 and J is TRBJ2-3; TRBD1, the table's D call, lacks a check against the DNA. TRBV21-1 is a pseudogene locus. The CDR3 length is 15 residues. In nucleotides, the CDR3 is TGTGCCAGCAGCAAAGCTGGGACAGGGCCAAATACGCAGTATTTT. It codes for CASSKAGTGPNTQYF.

The genes are TRBV7-9 and TRBJ1-2; 7 nucleotides align to TRBD1. CDR1 SEHNR and CDR2 FQNEAQ come from the germline V gene (reference sequence). The CDR3 runs 13 residues. V trimming: 4 bases; J trimming: 7 bases; junction bases outside the gene matches: 6. CDR3 sequence reads: CASSSGTERGYTF. CDR3 in DNA: TGTGCCAGCAGCTCCGGGACAGAACGTGGCTACACCTTC.

V usage is TRBV27 and J usage is TRBJ1-4; tentatively, D is TRBD1 (5 bases). The CDR3 consists of 17 residues. Germline V gives CDR1 MNHEY, CDR2 SMNVEV (reference sequence). Trimming stripped 5 bases from V and 0 bases from J, with 16 bases between. This CDR3 reads CASSPETVIATNEKLFF. The DNA of the CDR3 is TGTGCCAGCAGTCCAGAGACAGTGATTGCAACTAATGAAAAACTGTTTTTT.

V usage is TRBV9 and J usage is TRBJ1-2; no definite D call. The germline gives CDR1 SGDLS, CDR2 YYNGEE. The CDR3 extends over 13 amino acids. V was clipped by 0 bases and J by 7 bases, with 10 bases between them. Here the CDR3 DNA reads TGTGCCAGCAGCGTAGATCCGAGCGGTGGCTACACCTTC. Translated, it gives CASSVDPSGGYTF.